Listed here are 9 T cell receptor beta chains from one sample, sequenced in a study of T cell responses to AZD1222 COVID-19 vaccine. TCRdb's copy holds only in-frame clones and misses some; the assay was immunoSEQ multiplex PCR. The sample consists of around 99,000 clones, over 75% of them appearing once. Sequenced here: peripheral blood, sampled on day 0 of MenACWY control vaccination. The receptors were gathered from an adult in good health.

The rearrangement joins TRBV5-4 to TRBJ2-1, with D hard to call. Trimming pared 3 bases from V and 4 bases from J, leaving 5 bases between. The CDR3 is 12 residues long. CDR1 and CDR2 from the germline V gene are SGHNT and YYREEE (reference sequence). The CDR3 region is CASSSDYNEQFF. CDR3 DNA: TGTGCCAGCAGCTCAGATTACAATGAGCAGTTCTTC.

The chain is built from TRBV20-1 and TRBJ2-7, with D perhaps TRBD2 (6 bases). The CDR3 sequence is 11 residues long. Between the trimmed V and J ends, which lost 5 bases and 2 bases, there was a span of 7 bases. Germline V gene sequence: CDR1 DFQATT, CDR2 SNEGSKA (reference sequence). The CDR3: CSAAGTYEQYF. For the CDR3, the DNA is TGCAGTGCTGCGGGAACCTACGAGCAGTACTTC.

This chain uses TRBV27 with TRBJ2-7; D remains ambiguous. The germline V gene has CDR1 MNHEY and CDR2 SMNVEV (reference sequence). V lost 4 bases to trimming and J lost 4 bases, with 11 bases between them. The CDR3 spans 13 residues. The chain's CDR3 is CASSSLSPYEQYF. CDR3 sequence (DNA): TGTGCCAGCAGTTCCCTAAGTCCGTACGAGCAGTACTTC.

The chain carries TRBV19 and TRBJ1-4, with 7 positions matching TRBD1. Germline lookup yields CDR1 LNHDA and CDR2 SQIVND (reference sequence). The V gene end was trimmed by 6 bases and the J gene end by 1 base; junction bases not matched to a gene: 2. The CDR3 runs 14 residues. The CDR3 bases are TGTGCCAGTAGCTGGACAGGAACTAATGAAAAACTGTTTTTT. This translates into CASSWTGTNEKLFF.

The chain uses TRBV10-1 and TRBJ1-5, with D maybe TRBD1 (5 bases). This CDR3 contains 13 residues. V was shortened by 10 bases and J by 6 bases, with 16 bases between the two germline ends. Germline V lookup: CDR1 WNHNN, CDR2 SYGVQD (reference sequence). The CDR3 DNA sequence: TGCGCCACCGTTGGAGGGGAGAGTCAGCCCCAGCATTTT. Its translation: CATVGGESQPQHF.

The V call is TRBV12-3 or TRBV12-4, the J call TRBJ2-3; D is undetermined. The CDR3 extends over 13 amino acids. The germline V and J ends were trimmed by 8 bases and 2 bases, with 11 bases remaining between them. The CDR3 DNA is TGTGCCAGCGAGCGACTGTCCACAGATACGCAGTATTTT. This codes for CASERLSTDTQYF.

The V gene is TRBV5-4, the J gene TRBJ1-2; 10 bases are a match to TRBD1. The V segment lost 3 bases and the J segment 8 bases; nucleotides outside the gene matches: 10. Germline loops: CDR1 SGHNT, CDR2 YYREEE (reference sequence). CDR3 size: 15 residues. The CDR3 loop reads CASSSPGTGDRGYTF. The CDR3 DNA reads as TGTGCCAGCAGCTCCCCCGGGACAGGGGACCGGGGCTACACCTTC.

V usage is TRBV3-1 (or the pseudogene TRBV3-2) and J usage is TRBJ2-7, with a tentative D call TRBD2 (5 bases). Germline V CDR1 and CDR2: LGHDT, YNNKEL (reference sequence). This CDR3 has 16 amino acids. Trimming removed 0 bases from V and 6 bases from J, with 18 bases in between. CDR3 in DNA: TGTGCCAGCAGCCAAGAATTCGGTCGGACTTTGGGCGAGCAGTACTTC. Its translation: CASSQEFGRTLGEQYF.

The chain links TRBV5-5 to TRBJ1-4, with TRBD1 identical over 10 bases. The trim removed 2 bases at V and 8 bases at J, leaving 3 bases unmatched. The CDR3 extends over 14 amino acids. CDR1 is SGHKS, CDR2 YYEKEE, per germline (reference sequence). The CDR3 region has the DNA TGTGCCAGCAGCTTCGGACAGGGGGAAGAAAAACTGTTTTTT. As protein: CASSFGQGEEKLFF.